This T cell receptor (beta chain) was sequenced in a study of identical twins. Regarding the study as a whole: Models underestimated how often monozygotic twins shared out-of-frame TCR alpha.

Germline CDR1 is ENHRY and CDR2 is SYGVKD. The CDR3 contains 15 residues. The V gene lost 4 bases and the J gene lost 9 bases, with 19 bases spanning the gap. This clonotype was recorded a few times. Its antigen is not identified. Template switching, a step in the protocol, added a universal primer site, and cDNA carried unique molecular identifiers. TCRdb re-analysed the 5' RACE reads in MiXCR, keeping a single row per CDR3 protein. The sample contains around 250,000 distinct CDR3 sequences, about 8.5% of which appear only once. This sample also belongs to another study, concerning yellow fever vaccine responses in identical twins.

The sample comprised CD8+ T cells sorted from blood. The clonotype was recovered from a woman aged 18-29 years in good health. The chain couples TRBV10-3 to TRBJ2-1; possibly TRBD2 for D (6 bases). The CDR3 protein is CAISGASESMGEQFF. CDR3 sequence (DNA): TGTGCCATCAGTGGGGCTAGCGAAAGCATGGGTGAGCAGTTCTTC.